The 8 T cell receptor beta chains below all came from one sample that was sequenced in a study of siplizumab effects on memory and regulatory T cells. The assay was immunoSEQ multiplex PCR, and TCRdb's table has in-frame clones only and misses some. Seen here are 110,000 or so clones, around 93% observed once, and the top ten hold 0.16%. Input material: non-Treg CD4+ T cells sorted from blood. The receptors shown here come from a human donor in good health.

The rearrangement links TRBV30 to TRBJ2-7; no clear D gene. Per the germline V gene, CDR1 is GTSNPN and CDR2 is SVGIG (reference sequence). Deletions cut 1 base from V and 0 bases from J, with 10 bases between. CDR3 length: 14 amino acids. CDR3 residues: CAWSEQFGSYEQYF. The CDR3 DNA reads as TGTGCCTGGAGTGAACAGTTCGGCTCCTACGAGCAGTACTTC.

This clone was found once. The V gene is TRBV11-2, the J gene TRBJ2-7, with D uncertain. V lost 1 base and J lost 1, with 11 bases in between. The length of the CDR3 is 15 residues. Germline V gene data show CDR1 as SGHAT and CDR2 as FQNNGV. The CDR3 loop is CASSLGVRSSYEQYF. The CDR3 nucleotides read TGTGCCAGCAGCTTAGGGGTCAGGAGTTCCTACGAGCAGTACTTC.

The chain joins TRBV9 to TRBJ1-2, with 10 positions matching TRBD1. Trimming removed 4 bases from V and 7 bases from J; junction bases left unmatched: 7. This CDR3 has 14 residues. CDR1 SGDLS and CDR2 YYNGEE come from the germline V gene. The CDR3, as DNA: TGTGCCAGCAGCTCCGGACAGGGGGTAGGTGGCTACACCTTC. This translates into CASSSGQGVGGYTF.

The DNA of the CDR3 is TGTGCCAGCAGCTTAGATCATCGAGGGAGAGGGGAGACCCAGTACTTC. Its translation: CASSLDHRGRGETQYF. The J gene is TRBJ2-5, the V gene TRBV11-2, with a possible D match to TRBD2 (5 bases). Germline loops: CDR1 SGHAT, CDR2 FQNNGV. V lost 0 bases, J lost 5 bases, and 16 bases lay in between. The CDR3 spans 16 residues.

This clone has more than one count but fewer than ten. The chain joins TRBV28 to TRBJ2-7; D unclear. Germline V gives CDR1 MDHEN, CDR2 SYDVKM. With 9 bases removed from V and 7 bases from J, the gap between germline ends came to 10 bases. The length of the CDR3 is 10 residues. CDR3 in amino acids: CARFVCEQYF. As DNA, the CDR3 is TGTGCCAGATTCGTTTGTGAGCAGTACTTC.

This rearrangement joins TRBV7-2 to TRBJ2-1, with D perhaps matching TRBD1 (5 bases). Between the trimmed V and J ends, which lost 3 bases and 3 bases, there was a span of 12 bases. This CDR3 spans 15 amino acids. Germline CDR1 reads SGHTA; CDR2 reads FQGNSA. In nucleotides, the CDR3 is TGTGCCAGCAGCTTTAAGGACACCCGCTACAATGAGCAGTTCTTC. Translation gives CASSFKDTRYNEQFF.

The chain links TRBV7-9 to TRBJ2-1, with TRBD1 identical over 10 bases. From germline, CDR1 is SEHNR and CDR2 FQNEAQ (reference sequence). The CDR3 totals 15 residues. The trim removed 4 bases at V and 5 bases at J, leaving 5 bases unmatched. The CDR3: CASSSTGGSDNEQFF. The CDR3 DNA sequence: TGTGCCAGCAGCTCGACAGGGGGCTCTGACAATGAGCAGTTCTTC.

The CDR3 sequence: CASSNPRQRRGGGKETQYF. As DNA, the CDR3 is TGTGCCAGTAGTAACCCCCGACAGAGGAGAGGGGGGGGCAAAGAGACCCAGTACTTC. The chain links TRBV19 to TRBJ2-5, with D tentatively TRBD2 (7 bases). The CDR3 covers 19 residues. Trimming stripped 4 bases from V and 3 bases from J, with 27 bases between. Germline-derived CDR1 and CDR2 are LNHDA and SQIVND (reference sequence).